One and the same sample provided the 22 T cell receptor beta chains below, sequenced in a study of response to subunit inactivated influenza vaccine. One entry per CDR3 protein results from TCRdb running MiXCR on the RT-PCR reads. The sample has about 780,000 distinct CDR3 sequences; 18% are singletons. The source was PBMCs from blood, collected roughly 5 days after vaccination. The receptors here all came from a man aged 45-65 years who received an inactivated influenza vaccine.

V usage is TRBV7-9 and J usage is TRBJ2-5; D is possibly TRBD1 (6 bases). V was pared by 6 bases and J by 4 bases, with 15 bases between. Germline V lookup: CDR1 SEHNR, CDR2 FQNEAQ (reference sequence). CDR3 length: 14 residues. In DNA form, the CDR3 reads TGTGCCAGCAGTCTACCTACAGGGCGAGAGACCCAGTACTTC. It encodes CASSLPTGRETQYF.

V usage is TRBV7-6 and J usage is TRBJ2-2; TRBD2 matches 7 bases. CDR3 length equals 16 residues. The V and J ends lost 4 bases and 4 bases, in that order; junction bases with no gene match: 9. CDR1 is SGHVS, CDR2 FNYEAQ, per germline. This CDR3 reads CASSSLLGTTTGELFF. The CDR3 DNA sequence: TGTGCCAGCAGCTCCCTCCTAGGGACTACCACCGGGGAGCTGTTTTTT. The variable domain in full, with the rest retrieved from reference TRBV7-6 and TRBJ2-2, is GAGVSQSPRYKVTKRGQDVALRCDPISGHVSLYWYRQALGQGPEFLTYFNYEAQQDKSGLPNDRFSAERPEGSISTLTIQRTEQRDSAMYRCASSSLLGTTTGELFFGEGSRLTVL.

The chain links TRBV20-1 to TRBJ1-4, with D possibly being TRBD1 (6 bases). Germline lookup yields CDR1 DFQATT and CDR2 SNEGSKA (reference sequence). The CDR3 contains 18 residues. V lost 6 bases, J lost 6 bases, and 29 bases lay in between. This chain's CDR3 is CSARGGLGGETNDEKLFF. The CDR3 nucleotides are TGCAGTGCCCGAGGGGGGTTGGGGGGAGAAACGAATGATGAAAAACTGTTTTTT.

This clonotype appeared a few times. The chain joins TRBV9 to TRBJ2-5; TRBD2 matches at 9 bases. The CDR3 runs to 15 residues. Germline values: CDR1 SGDLS, CDR2 YYNGEE. The trim removed 2 bases at V and 7 bases at J, leaving 9 bases unmatched. The CDR3 reads CASSVIAGDGGTQYF. The CDR3 DNA reads TGTGCCAGCAGCGTGATAGCGGGAGACGGTGGGACCCAGTACTTC.

This clonotype was picked up a small number of times. This chain links TRBV18 with TRBJ1-5; tentatively, D is TRBD1 (6 bases). CDR3 size: 14 residues. The germline gives CDR1 KGHSH, CDR2 LQKENI. Trimming shortened V by 5 bases and J by 7 bases, and 15 bases separated the two germline ends. This CDR3 is CASSADRFGQPQHF. The CDR3, as DNA: TGTGCCAGCTCAGCTGACAGGTTTGGGCAGCCCCAGCATTTT.

The J gene is TRBJ1-1, the V gene TRBV20-1; TRBD1 is a possible D gene (5 bases). The V gene's germline CDR1 is DFQATT and CDR2 SNEGSKA (reference sequence). There are 11 residues in the CDR3. The CDR3 nucleotides read TGCAGGACAGACCTGAACACTGAAGCTTTCTTT. This encodes CRTDLNTEAFF.

In its sample, this clonotype was seen many times. The chain employs TRBV5-1 and TRBJ2-4; maybe TRBD1 (6 bases). CDR1 and CDR2 (germline): SGHRS, YFSETQ. This CDR3 comprises 16 residues. Trimming cost V 0 bases and J 5 bases, with 15 bases left between them. The CDR3 DNA is TGCGCCAGCAGCTTGGCCACAGGGAGCACCCAAAACATTCAGTACTTC. It translates to CASSLATGSTQNIQYF.

This chain uses TRBV4-1 with TRBJ2-5; the match to TRBD2 covers 11 bases. In germline, CDR1 is MGHRA, CDR2 YSYEKL. The CDR3 covers 20 residues. V lost 2 bases, J lost 3 bases, and 17 bases stayed unmatched. The CDR3: CASSQLGQSGLAALKETQYF. The CDR3 DNA reads TGCGCCAGCAGCCAACTGGGACAGTCGGGACTAGCGGCACTCAAAGAGACCCAGTACTTC.

In this sample, this clonotype turned up a few times. This sequence joins TRBV9 and TRBJ2-1; D gene unclear. The ends were cut back, 0 bases at V and 8 bases at J, with 9 bases in the middle. This CDR3 has 13 residues. Germline lookup yields CDR1 SGDLS and CDR2 YYNGEE. This CDR3 is CASSVVSGDEQFF. Written as DNA, the CDR3 is TGTGCCAGCAGCGTAGTAAGTGGGGATGAGCAGTTCTTC.

In this sample, this clonotype turned up a few times. The chain uses TRBV20-1 and TRBJ2-7; D is unclear. CDR3 length: 14 amino acids. Germline CDR1 and CDR2: DFQATT and SNEGSKA (reference sequence). The V end lost 4 bases, the J end lost 3 bases, and 16 bases lay between the germline ends. The CDR3 DNA reads TGCAGTGCTAATACAGCAACGCTTAACTACGAGCAGTACTTC. Its protein is CSANTATLNYEQYF.

V is TRBV2 and J is TRBJ2-1; maybe TRBD2 (5 bases). This CDR3 is 14 amino acids long. CDR1 SNHLY and CDR2 FYNNEI come from the germline V gene. Trimming pared 5 bases from V and 6 bases from J, leaving 14 bases between. CDR3 coding DNA: TGTGCCAGCAGTTTCCTCCGCGGGCTCAATGAGCAGTTCTTC. This gives the protein CASSFLRGLNEQFF.

The rearrangement links TRBV20-1 to TRBJ2-1; unclear D gene. The CDR3 sequence is 13 residues long. Per the germline V gene, CDR1 is DFQATT and CDR2 is SNEGSKA (reference sequence). Between the trimmed V and J ends, which lost 6 bases and 5 bases, there was a span of 14 bases. The CDR3 loop reads CSATHFIDNEQFF. In DNA, the CDR3 is TGCAGTGCCACGCACTTTATTGACAATGAGCAGTTCTTC.

The chain links TRBV20-1 to TRBJ2-1; weak D call: TRBD2 (5 bases). The CDR3 is made up of 13 amino acids. The germline CDR1 and CDR2 sequences are DFQATT and SNEGSKA (reference sequence). Trimming removed 5 bases at V and 7 bases at J, with 15 bases between. CDR3 bases: TGCAGTGCTCGATTCCCCGGGGTAAATGAGCAGTTCTTC. As protein: CSARFPGVNEQFF.

The table lists this clonotype with many counts. V is TRBV4-2 and J is TRBJ1-5, with TRBD1 as a possible D gene (5 bases). V gave up 2 bases and J gave up 6 bases, with 20 bases separating them. Germline lookup yields CDR1 LGHNA and CDR2 YNFKEQ. The CDR3 length is 17 residues. The chain's CDR3 is CASSQSPGSGGSQPQHF. The CDR3, as DNA: TGTGCCAGCAGCCAATCCCCCGGGAGCGGGGGAAGTCAGCCCCAGCATTTT.

The chain couples TRBV12-3 or TRBV12-4 to TRBJ1-1, with TRBD1 identical over 8 bases. Losses at the gene ends were 6 bases for V and 4 bases for J; bases not matched to a gene: 10. This CDR3 is 15 amino acids long. CDR3 DNA: TGTGCCAGCAGATTTGGACAGGGAGGTTTCACTGAAGCTTTCTTT. Protein sequence: CASRFGQGGFTEAFF.

This clonotype was found a few times. The CDR3 bases are TGCGCCAGCACCAGATCGGGACTACCCAGCGACGAGCAGTACTTC. It is translated as CASTRSGLPSDEQYF. V is TRBV5-1 and J is TRBJ2-7, with 7 nucleotides matching TRBD2. The CDR3 spans 15 residues. J was trimmed by 5 bases and V by 6 bases; bases with no gene match: 14. CDR1 and CDR2 (germline): SGHRS, YFSETQ.

J is TRBJ2-1 and V is TRBV20-1, with a tentative D call TRBD1 (6 bases). Trimming shortened V by 0 bases and J by 3 bases, and 15 bases separated the two germline ends. The CDR3 is 16 amino acids. Germline V CDR1 and CDR2: DFQATT, SNEGSKA (reference sequence). The CDR3 protein is CSAREGHRLVYNEQFF. The CDR3 DNA reads as TGCAGTGCTAGAGAGGGACATCGGCTAGTCTACAATGAGCAGTTCTTC.

This clonotype turned up a few times. The rearrangement joins TRBV7-6 to TRBJ2-1, with a possible D match to TRBD1 (5 bases). There are 19 residues in the CDR3. V was trimmed by 5 bases and J by 4 bases, leaving 27 bases between them. Germline V gene lookup returns CDR1 SGHVS and CDR2 FNYEAQ. This CDR3 is CASSTTGGARSWVYNEQFF. Here the CDR3 DNA reads TGTGCCAGCAGCACAACGGGTGGGGCTAGATCTTGGGTATACAATGAGCAGTTCTTC.

This clonotype has a handful of counts. The genes are TRBV20-1 and TRBJ2-1; unclear D gene. Trimming took 2 bases from V and 0 from J, leaving 11 bases between them. Germline lookup yields CDR1 DFQATT and CDR2 SNEGSKA (reference sequence). The CDR3 loop spans 15 amino acids. The CDR3 reads CSARPPMSSYNEQFF. DNA of the CDR3: TGCAGTGCTAGACCCCCAATGAGCTCCTACAATGAGCAGTTCTTC.

In its sample, this clonotype was seen once. The J gene is TRBJ1-2, the V gene TRBV2; D unclear. Germline CDR1 SNHLY, CDR2 FYNNEI. V lost 6 bases and J lost 7, with 15 bases in between. The CDR3 has 13 amino acids. The CDR3 loop reads CASSRTRESGYTF. CDR3 DNA: TGTGCCAGCAGCAGGACGAGGGAGAGTGGCTACACCTTC.

V usage is TRBV5-1 and J usage is TRBJ2-1; a weak D match, TRBD2 (6 bases). CDR1 and CDR2 (germline): SGHRS, YFSETQ. The CDR3 runs to 16 residues. V lost 0 bases and J lost 2, with 12 bases in between. The CDR3: CASSLGGLPTYNEQFF. Here the CDR3 DNA reads TGCGCCAGCAGCTTGGGGGGACTCCCAACCTACAATGAGCAGTTCTTC. The entire variable domain, with the rest obtained from reference TRBV5-1 and TRBJ2-1, is as follows: KAGVTQTPRYLIKTRGQQVTLSCSPISGHRSVSWYQQTPGQGLQFLFEYFSETQRNKGNFPGRFSGRQFSNSRSEMNVSTLELGDSALYLCASSLGGLPTYNEQFFGPGTRLTVL.

This chain connects TRBV6-1 to TRBJ2-3; 11 positions agree with TRBD1. The CDR3 has 17 amino acids. V shed 6 bases, J shed 2 bases, and the junction held 10 bases outside the gene matches. Germline V gene data show CDR1 as MNHNS and CDR2 as SASEGT. The CDR3 DNA follows: TGTGCCAGCAGGCGGACAGGGGGCAGGATCATCACAGATACGCAGTATTTT. Its translation is CASRRTGGRIITDTQYF.